Listed below are T cell receptor beta chains from one sample, sequenced in a study of naive and memory T cell subsets. Each CDR3 protein gets one entry after TCRdb re-called the 5' RACE reads with MiXCR. The sample has more than 20,000 distinct CDR3 sequences; around 25% are singletons. The receptors come from a female donor in good health. Both conserved end residues are part of each CDR3. The D gene is left open where the match is weak. A row's size may be missing; if present it is once, few, many or a size class.

d_call: TRBD2
cdr3_length: 11
clone_size: .
j_call: TRBJ2-1
v_call: TRBV29-1
cdr3_aa: CSATSGRSWLF
cdr3_nt: TGCAGCGCGACTAGCGGGAGATCTTGGCTCTTC

d_call: .
cdr3_length: 12
clone_size: few
j_call: TRBJ2-7
v_call: TRBV2
cdr3_aa: CASSGRPYEQYF
cdr3_nt: TGTGCCAGCAGTGGCAGGCCGTACGAGCAGTACTTC

d_call: TRBD1
cdr3_length: 13
clone_size: many
j_call: TRBJ2-5
v_call: TRBV20-1
cdr3_aa: CSAGRTGQETQYF
cdr3_nt: TGCAGTGCCGGACGGACAGGCCAAGAGACCCAGTACTTC

d_call: TRBD2
cdr3_length: 16
clone_size: many
j_call: TRBJ2-1
v_call: TRBV18
cdr3_aa: CASSPLLAGADNEQFF
cdr3_nt: TGTGCCAGCTCACCACTCCTAGCGGGAGCGGATAATGAGCAGTTCTTC

d_call: TRBD1
cdr3_length: 16
clone_size: many
j_call: TRBJ2-7
v_call: TRBV5-1
cdr3_aa: CASKYSAGTAYYEQYF
cdr3_nt: TGCGCCAGCAAGTACTCCGCCGGGACAGCCTACTACGAGCAGTACTTC

d_call: TRBD1
cdr3_length: 15
clone_size: many
j_call: TRBJ2-7
v_call: TRBV20-1
cdr3_aa: CSARDSTGYSYEQYF
cdr3_nt: TGCAGTGCTAGAGATTCGACAGGGTACTCCTACGAGCAGTACTTC

d_call: TRBD2
cdr3_length: 15
clone_size: .
j_call: TRBJ2-5
v_call: TRBV20-1
cdr3_aa: CSARVGTSAQETQYF
cdr3_nt: TGCAGTGCTAGAGTTGGAACTAGCGCACAAGAGACCCAGTACTTC

d_call: .
cdr3_length: 12
clone_size: .
j_call: TRBJ1-1
v_call: TRBV7-9
cdr3_aa: CASSLGETEAFF
cdr3_nt: TGTGCCAGCAGCTTAGGAGAGACTGAAGCTTTCTTT

d_call: TRBD1
cdr3_length: 17
clone_size: .
j_call: TRBJ2-6
v_call: TRBV6-1
cdr3_aa: CASSEGTGFSGANVLTF
cdr3_nt: TGTGCCAGCAGTGAGGGGACAGGGTTCTCTGGGGCCAACGTCCTGACTTTC

d_call: .
cdr3_length: 13
clone_size: many
j_call: TRBJ2-1
v_call: TRBV29-1
cdr3_aa: CSVDSFDYNEQFF
cdr3_nt: TGCAGCGTTGACAGTTTCGACTACAATGAGCAGTTCTTC

d_call: .
cdr3_length: 14
clone_size: .
j_call: TRBJ2-2
v_call: TRBV4-3
cdr3_aa: CASKGGLNTGELFF
cdr3_nt: TGCGCCAGCAAAGGAGGCTTGAACACCGGGGAGCTGTTTTTT

d_call: .
cdr3_length: 14
clone_size: many
j_call: TRBJ1-6
v_call: TRBV10-2
cdr3_aa: CASTLAGVNSPLHF
cdr3_nt: TGCGCCAGCACCCTTGCGGGTGTCAATTCACCCCTCCACTTT

d_call: TRBD1
cdr3_length: 14
clone_size: few
j_call: TRBJ2-5
v_call: TRBV12-3/TRBV12-4
cdr3_aa: CASSLAGQGGTQYF
cdr3_nt: TGTGCCAGCAGTTTAGCGGGACAGGGGGGGACCCAGTACTTC

d_call: .
cdr3_length: 13
clone_size: many
j_call: TRBJ1-3
v_call: TRBV28
cdr3_aa: CASRITRGTTIYF
cdr3_nt: TGTGCCAGCAGGATAACGAGGGGGACCACCATATATTTT

d_call: .
cdr3_length: 15
clone_size: medium-sized
j_call: TRBJ2-7
v_call: TRBV14
cdr3_aa: CASSQASGLGTEQYF
cdr3_nt: TGTGCCAGCAGCCAAGCCTCAGGCCTAGGTACCGAGCAGTACTTC

d_call: .
cdr3_length: 12
clone_size: few
j_call: TRBJ2-5
v_call: TRBV20-1
cdr3_aa: CSARPTGETQYF
cdr3_nt: TGCAGTGCCCGGCCGACTGGAGAGACCCAGTACTTC

d_call: .
cdr3_length: 16
clone_size: .
j_call: TRBJ1-2
v_call: TRBV19
cdr3_aa: CASSLRRPIANYGYTF
cdr3_nt: TGTGCCAGTAGTCTCCGAAGACCGATAGCTAACTATGGCTACACCTTC

d_call: .
cdr3_length: 15
clone_size: medium-sized
j_call: TRBJ2-1
v_call: TRBV12-3/TRBV12-4
cdr3_aa: CASSFSGGIYNEQFF
cdr3_nt: TGTGCCAGCAGTTTTTCTGGGGGGATCTACAATGAGCAGTTCTTC

d_call: .
cdr3_length: 14
clone_size: .
j_call: TRBJ2-5
v_call: TRBV5-1
cdr3_aa: CASSPGLEQETQYF
cdr3_nt: TGCGCCAGCAGCCCTGGCTTGGAACAAGAGACCCAGTACTTC

d_call: .
cdr3_length: 14
clone_size: few
j_call: TRBJ1-2
v_call: TRBV20-1
cdr3_aa: CSARDPAGEYGYTF
cdr3_nt: TGCAGTGCTAGAGATCCGGCAGGGGAGTATGGCTACACCTTC

d_call: .
cdr3_length: 12
clone_size: .
j_call: TRBJ2-5
v_call: TRBV20-1
cdr3_aa: CSARGLQETQYF
cdr3_nt: TGCAGTGCTAGGGGACTTCAAGAGACCCAGTACTTC

d_call: .
cdr3_length: 12
clone_size: many
j_call: TRBJ1-6
v_call: TRBV7-9
cdr3_aa: CASSPQASTLHF
cdr3_nt: TGTGCCAGCAGCCCCCAGGCGTCCACCCTCCACTTT

d_call: .
cdr3_length: 14
clone_size: few
j_call: TRBJ2-3
v_call: TRBV20-1
cdr3_aa: CSAQYGVSTDTQYF
cdr3_nt: TGCAGTGCCCAATACGGGGTGAGCACAGATACGCAGTATTTT

d_call: .
cdr3_length: 11
clone_size: .
j_call: TRBJ2-1
v_call: TRBV11-2
cdr3_aa: CASSNRVYRFF
cdr3_nt: TGTGCCAGCAGCAACCGGGTGTATCGGTTCTTC

d_call: TRBD1
cdr3_length: 13
clone_size: .
j_call: TRBJ1-4
v_call: TRBV15
cdr3_aa: CATSTDRGEKLFF
cdr3_nt: TGTGCCACCAGCACTGACAGGGGTGAAAAACTGTTTTTT

d_call: TRBD1
cdr3_length: 17
clone_size: many
j_call: TRBJ1-4
v_call: TRBV7-2
cdr3_aa: CASSRVRQGSSSEKLFF
cdr3_nt: TGTGCCAGCAGCCGTGTGAGACAGGGCTCGTCTAGTGAAAAACTGTTTTTT

d_call: .
cdr3_length: 11
clone_size: .
j_call: TRBJ1-3
v_call: TRBV12-3/TRBV12-4
cdr3_aa: CASTQGNTIYF
cdr3_nt: TGTGCCAGCACTCAGGGAAACACCATATATTTT

d_call: .
cdr3_length: 13
clone_size: .
j_call: TRBJ2-7
v_call: TRBV7-8
cdr3_aa: CASSLAPSNEQYF
cdr3_nt: TGTGCCAGCAGCTTAGCCCCGTCCAACGAGCAGTACTTC

d_call: TRBD2
cdr3_length: 12
clone_size: once
j_call: TRBJ2-7
v_call: TRBV6-2/TRBV6-3
cdr3_aa: CASSWDYYEQYF
cdr3_nt: TGTGCCAGCAGTTGGGACTACTACGAGCAGTACTTC

d_call: TRBD1
cdr3_length: 14
clone_size: .
j_call: TRBJ1-5
v_call: TRBV9
cdr3_aa: CASSAGQGGQPQHF
cdr3_nt: TGTGCCAGCAGCGCAGGACAGGGGGGTCAGCCCCAGCATTTT

d_call: .
cdr3_length: 12
clone_size: .
j_call: TRBJ2-3
v_call: TRBV29-1
cdr3_aa: CSGDSGTDTQYF
cdr3_nt: TGCAGCGGTGATAGCGGCACAGATACGCAGTATTTT

d_call: TRBD2
cdr3_length: 15
clone_size: few
j_call: TRBJ2-1
v_call: TRBV10-3
cdr3_aa: CAIRGISGGYNEQFF
cdr3_nt: TGTGCCATCAGAGGAATTAGCGGGGGGTACAATGAGCAGTTCTTC

d_call: TRBD2
cdr3_length: 15
clone_size: .
j_call: TRBJ2-7
v_call: TRBV6-5
cdr3_aa: CASRIFLAGGYEQYF
cdr3_nt: TGTGCCAGCAGGATTTTCTTAGCGGGAGGCTACGAGCAGTACTTC

d_call: TRBD1
cdr3_length: 13
clone_size: .
j_call: TRBJ1-1
v_call: TRBV20-1
cdr3_aa: CSARGTGNTEAFF
cdr3_nt: TGCAGTGCTAGAGGGACAGGGAACACTGAAGCTTTCTTT

d_call: TRBD1
cdr3_length: 12
clone_size: few
j_call: TRBJ2-5
v_call: TRBV20-1
cdr3_aa: CSASGQQETQYF
cdr3_nt: TGCAGTGCGTCGGGACAGCAAGAGACCCAGTACTTC

d_call: TRBD1
cdr3_length: 15
clone_size: few
j_call: TRBJ2-2
v_call: TRBV29-1
cdr3_aa: CSVLGDRANTGELFF
cdr3_nt: TGCAGCGTTTTAGGCGACAGGGCGAACACCGGGGAGCTGTTTTTT